This TCR beta chain was profiled in a study of post-analysis software for immune sequencing data. As to this clonotype: The antigen is not known.

Tagging with unique molecular identifiers was a feature of the TCR beta cDNA libraries. One entry per CDR3 protein, called by TCRdb with MiXCR from the PCR reads. The sample lists 450,000 or so distinct CDR3 sequences; approximately 45% were seen once. Trimming took off 0 bases at V and 2 bases at J, with 13 bases between the two ends. The CDR3 has 15 residues. Germline V gene lookup returns CDR1 DFQATT and CDR2 SNEGSKA (reference sequence). Notes on the study in general: Five TRBV segments, including TRBV5-6, TRBV5-1 and TRBV20-1, were more frequent in patients than controls.

The rearrangement uses TRBV20-1 and TRBJ1-1; D may be TRBD1 (5 bases). Specimen: blood. This TCR was recovered from a girl between 10 and 17 years old with multiple sclerosis. CDR3 region: CSARDPRRANTEAFF. The CDR3 DNA follows: TGCAGTGCTAGAGACCCCCGCAGGGCTAACACTGAAGCTTTCTTT.